Listed below are T cell receptor beta chains from one sample, sequenced in a study of cytomegalovirus exposure and HLA in healthy donors. Clones were read by immunoSEQ multiplex PCR, and TCRdb kept only the in-frame ones, dropping some. The sample lists about 120,000 clones, approximately 72% occurring once. The specimen sequenced was PBMCs. Every receptor here comes from a man aged 18 to 29 in good health and CMV-seronegative. Each CDR3 is given with its conserved first and last residue. D genes are given only for firm matches. Where a row states a size, it is once, few, many or the class of an expanded clone; other rows omit it.

.,TRBD1,13,TRBJ2-7,TRBV19,CASSPGGPGEQYF,TGTGCCAGTTCCCCAGGGGGCCCGGGGGAGCAGTACTTC
.,TRBD1,14,TRBJ2-1,TRBV29-1,CSVGTGIIFNEQFF,TGCAGCGTTGGGACAGGGATTATTTTCAATGAGCAGTTCTTC
.,.,13,TRBJ1-1,TRBV7-8,CASSPDSNTEAFF,TGTGCCAGCAGCCCCGACTCAAACACTGAAGCTTTCTTT
.,TRBD2,15,TRBJ2-5,TRBV7-9,CASSIRLADQETQYF,TGTGCCAGCAGCATCAGACTAGCGGACCAAGAGACCCAGTACTTC
.,.,14,TRBJ2-2,TRBV19,CASSGPARAGELFF,TGTGCCAGTAGTGGGCCCGCGCGGGCCGGGGAGCTGTTTTTT
.,.,11,TRBJ2-3,TRBV13,CASSQADTQYF,TGTGCCAGCAGTCAGGCAGATACGCAGTATTTT
few,.,13,TRBJ2-1,TRBV2,CASSEDTLGEQFF,TGTGCCAGCAGTGAGGACACTCTAGGGGAGCAGTTCTTC
.,TRBD1,13,TRBJ2-7,TRBV9,CASSSDRGYEQYF,TGTGCCAGCAGCTCGGACAGGGGCTACGAGCAGTACTTC
.,TRBD1,13,TRBJ2-7,TRBV4-1,CASSTDREYEQYF,TGCGCCAGCAGCACAGACAGGGAGTACGAGCAGTACTTC
few,.,14,TRBJ1-1,TRBV21-1,CASSNADSDTEAFF,TGTGCCAGCAGTAATGCGGACTCGGACACTGAAGCTTTCTTT
.,.,11,TRBJ1-1,TRBV7-2,CASSSGQEAFF,TGTGCCAGCAGCTCAGGACAGGAAGCTTTCTTT
.,.,16,TRBJ2-2,TRBV12-5,CASGLVGGMNTGELFF,TGTGCTAGTGGTTTGGTTGGGGGGATGAACACCGGGGAGCTGTTTTTT
.,.,14,TRBJ2-3,TRBV6-5,CASRVGGTTDTQYF,TGTGCCAGCAGGGTGGGCGGGACCACAGATACGCAGTATTTT
few,TRBD1,17,TRBJ2-6,TRBV5-6,CASSGGQGLSGANVLTF,TGTGCCAGCAGCGGGGGACAGGGACTCTCTGGGGCCAACGTCCTGACTTTC
.,TRBD1,13,TRBJ2-2,TRBV6-1,CASRTGNTGELFF,TGTGCCAGTAGGACAGGCAACACCGGGGAGCTGTTTTTT
few,.,12,TRBJ1-3,TRBV9,CASAGSANTIYF,TGTGCCAGCGCAGGGTCGGCAAACACCATATATTTT
.,.,15,TRBJ1-3,TRBV10-3,CAISESDYSGNTIYF,TGTGCCATCAGTGAGTCGGACTACTCTGGAAACACCATATATTTT
few,TRBD1,16,TRBJ1-5,TRBV15,CATSSSRTGGNQPQHF,TGTGCCACCAGCAGCTCCAGGACAGGCGGCAATCAGCCCCAGCATTTT
.,TRBD2,17,TRBJ2-7,TRBV30,CAWSVRTSGFLSYEQYF,TGTGCCTGGAGTGTAAGGACTAGCGGGTTCCTCTCCTACGAGCAGTACTTC
.,TRBD2,19,TRBJ2-3,TRBV4-2,CASSPVEGLAGGVTDTQYF,TGTGCCAGCAGCCCGGTCGAAGGGCTAGCGGGGGGTGTCACAGATACGCAGTATTTT
.,.,15,TRBJ2-3,TRBV27,CASSLSAFGTDTQYF,TGTGCCAGCAGTTTAAGCGCGTTCGGCACAGATACGCAGTATTTT
once,.,15,TRBJ1-3,TRBV28,CASSFEGYSGNTIYF,TGTGCCAGCAGTTTTGAGGGTTACTCTGGAAACACCATATATTTT